The 23 T cell receptor beta chains below all came from one sample that was sequenced in a study of identical twins. One entry per CDR3 protein, called by TCRdb with MiXCR from the 5' RACE reads. Of around 370,000 distinct CDR3 sequences listed, 8.5% to 10% are singletons. Sequenced material: naive T cells sorted from blood. All receptors derive from a woman aged 50 to 65 in good health.

This clonotype turned up a few times. The rearrangement links TRBV29-1 to TRBJ2-1; 8 bases fit TRBD2. V lost 2 bases to trimming and J lost 6 bases; unmatched junction nucleotides: 6. The germline V gene encodes CDR1 SQVTM and CDR2 ANQGSEA. The CDR3 totals 14 residues. CDR3 loop: CSVELQAGANEQFF. The CDR3 nucleotides are TGCAGCGTTGAACTGCAAGCGGGAGCCAATGAGCAGTTCTTC.

This clonotype was seen a handful of times. J is TRBJ1-5 and V is TRBV20-1, with TRBD1 matching over 9 bases. The CDR3 consists of 13 residues. The V gene's germline CDR1 is DFQATT and CDR2 SNEGSKA (reference sequence). J lost 7 bases, V lost 4 bases, and 5 bases had no gene match. CDR3 nucleotide sequence: TGCAGTGCTATAGAAACAGGGGGCCAGCCCCAGCATTTT. Amino acids: CSAIETGGQPQHF.

This clonotype was detected ten times or more. The chain carries TRBV11-2 and TRBJ2-7, with 7 bases matching TRBD2. Germline V lookup: CDR1 SGHAT, CDR2 FQNNGV. The CDR3 consists of 15 residues. The ends lost 0 bases at V and 2 bases at J; junction bases unmatched: 4. The DNA for the CDR3 is TGTGCCAGCAGCTTAGATGGGGGGGTTACCTACGAGCAGTACGTC. It encodes CASSLDGGVTYEQYV.

This chain links TRBV6-6 with TRBJ2-3; D remains unclear. Trimming shortened V by 2 bases and J by 5 bases, and 8 bases separated the two germline ends. The CDR3 is 13 residues long. Germline CDR1 and CDR2: MNHNY and SVGAGI (reference sequence). This CDR3 is CASSYRRQDTQYF. In DNA form, the CDR3 reads TGTGCCAGCAGTTACCGGCGACAAGATACGCAGTATTTT.

This clonotype turned up a few times. The chain uses TRBV12-3 or TRBV12-4 and TRBJ1-4; tentatively, D is TRBD1 (6 bases). Trimming cost V 3 bases and J 2 bases, with 13 bases left between them. This CDR3 is 16 amino acids long. DNA of the CDR3: TGTGCCAGCAGTTTGTTCCCACAGGGTACTAATGAAAAACTGTTTTTT. This translates into CASSLFPQGTNEKLFF.

This clonotype was seen a few times. The chain combines TRBV20-1 with TRBJ1-2; 7 nucleotides align to TRBD1. The CDR3 extends over 12 amino acids. CDR1 is DFQATT and CDR2 is SNEGSKA in the germline V gene (reference sequence). With 5 bases clipped from V and 5 bases from J, the junction kept 5 bases outside the gene matches. The CDR3 coding sequence is TGCAGTGCTCAGGGGGGAGGTTATGGCTACACCTTC. It translates to CSAQGGGYGYTF.

Only a few counts were recorded for this clonotype. The V call is TRBV30, the J call TRBJ2-1, with 7 bases matching TRBD1. The CDR3 has 12 amino acids. The germline V gene has CDR1 GTSNPN and CDR2 SVGIG (reference sequence). After removal of 5 bases from V and 5 bases from J, the junction contained 3 bases not matched to a gene. CDR3 nucleotide sequence: TGTGCCTGGGACAGGGTCAACAATGAGCAGTTCTTC. Its translation is CAWDRVNNEQFF.

This clonotype was recorded a few times. The rearrangement links TRBV6-1 to TRBJ2-1; TRBD2 aligns across 10 bases. Germline V gene data show CDR1 as MNHNS and CDR2 as SASEGT. CDR3 size: 17 residues. Losses at the gene ends were 1 base for V and 4 bases for J; bases not matched to a gene: 7. The CDR3 spells CASSEEVAGGPYNEQFF. The CDR3 bases are TGTGCCAGCAGTGAAGAGGTAGCGGGAGGACCTTACAATGAGCAGTTCTTC.

This clonotype came up a few times. The chain joins TRBV24-1 to TRBJ2-1; D possibly corresponds to TRBD1 (6 bases). This CDR3 is 16 amino acids long. Trimming took 4 bases from V and 1 from J, leaving 13 bases between them. The germline CDR1 and CDR2 sequences are KGHDR and SFDVKD. The CDR3 sequence: CATSDSTGWSYNEQFF. The CDR3, as DNA: TGTGCCACCAGTGACTCGACAGGCTGGTCCTACAATGAGCAGTTCTTC.

There are many counts of this clonotype. This sequence joins TRBV3-1 and TRBJ2-7; 10 positions agree with TRBD1. The CDR3 consists of 14 residues. V dropped 4 bases and J dropped 3; count of bases not matched to a gene: 3. The germline V gene has CDR1 LGHDT and CDR2 YNNKEL (reference sequence). CDR3 loop: CASSPRTGGYEQYF. CDR3 coding DNA: TGTGCCAGCAGCCCCCGGACAGGGGGCTACGAGCAGTACTTC.

This clonotype has more than one count but fewer than ten. CDR3 coding DNA: TGTGCCAGCAGCGTGGGACAGGGGTTCTCTGGAAACACCATATATTTT. Protein sequence: CASSVGQGFSGNTIYF. The chain has TRBV11-2 and TRBJ1-3; 10 bases fit TRBD1. The CDR3 contains 16 residues. The V gene's germline CDR1 is SGHAT and CDR2 FQNNGV. The V and J ends lost 5 bases and 0 bases, in that order; junction bases with no gene match: 4.

This clonotype was observed at least ten times. The chain recombines TRBV5-1 with TRBJ1-6; D not resolved. The germline CDR1 and CDR2 sequences are SGHRS and YFSETQ. V was shortened by 2 bases and J by 12 bases, with 12 bases between the two germline ends. The CDR3 contains 13 residues. The CDR3 sequence: CASSFEVWLPLHF. DNA of the CDR3: TGCGCCAGCAGCTTCGAGGTTTGGTTACCCCTCCACTTT.

This clonotype was counted at least ten times. This chain joins TRBV12-5 and TRBJ1-1; 9 bases agree with TRBD1. Germline CDR1 is LGHNT and CDR2 is FRNRAP. This CDR3 spans 16 amino acids. V shed 1 base and J 4 bases; nucleotides not matched to a gene: 7. CDR3 DNA sequence: TGTGCTAGTGGTTTGGAAAGACAGGGGGGAAGCACTGAAGCTTTCTTT. Residues: CASGLERQGGSTEAFF.

This clonotype was observed a few times. The chain joins TRBV25-1 to TRBJ2-5; no firm D call. Germline V gene data show CDR1 as MGHDK and CDR2 as SYGVNS. This CDR3 is built from 14 residues. The germline V and J ends were trimmed by 0 bases and 0 bases, with 5 bases remaining between them. The CDR3 region is CASSEYKNQETQYF. As DNA, the CDR3 is TGTGCCAGCAGTGAATATAAAAACCAAGAGACCCAGTACTTC.

The table lists this clonotype with many counts. The chain has TRBV12-3 or TRBV12-4 and TRBJ2-3; 8 nucleotides line up with TRBD2. V trimming: 7 bases; J trimming: 4 bases; junction bases outside the gene matches: 4. The CDR3 is 13 residues long. CDR3 DNA: TGTGCCAGCACCGGGGGGGACCCAGATACGCAGTATTTT. As protein: CASTGGDPDTQYF.

This clonotype has ten or more counts. The genes are TRBV27 and TRBJ2-3; possibly TRBD2 for D (6 bases). Trimming pared 6 bases from V and 6 bases from J, leaving 10 bases between. The CDR3 sequence is 12 residues long. Germline loops: CDR1 MNHEY, CDR2 SMNVEV (reference sequence). As DNA, the CDR3 is TGTGCCAGCAGGTCTAGCGCGGATACGCAGTATTTT. This translates into CASRSSADTQYF.

This clonotype was seen at least ten times. V gene TRBV20-1 combines with J gene TRBJ1-1; D gene uncertain. There are 15 residues in the CDR3. Trimming stripped 5 bases from V and 1 base from J, with 17 bases between. In germline, CDR1 is DFQATT, CDR2 SNEGSKA (reference sequence). In DNA, the CDR3 is TGCAGTGCTCCCGGTCCCACCCCGACGAACACTGAAGCTTTCTTT. It specifies CSAPGPTPTNTEAFF.

This chain uses TRBV7-3 with TRBJ2-4; 10 nucleotides agree with TRBD1. Trimming at V came to 5 bases and at J to 1 base, leaving 5 bases not matched to a gene. Germline V lookup: CDR1 SGHTA, CDR2 FQGTGA. This CDR3 has 16 residues. CDR3 bases: TGTGCCAGCAGCACCGGGACAGGGGTCGCCAAAAACATTCAGTACTTC. Residues: CASSTGTGVAKNIQYF. The full variable domain, in which reference TRBV7-3 and TRBJ2-4 provide the parts outside the CDR3, is GAGVSQTPSNKVTEKGKYVELRCDPISGHTALYWYRQSLGQGPEFLIYFQGTGAADDSGLPNDRFFAVRPEGSVSTLKIQRTERGDSAVYLCASSTGTGVAKNIQYFGAGTRLSVL.

The table lists this clonotype with many counts. This chain connects TRBV12-3 or TRBV12-4 to TRBJ2-1; 13 bases map to TRBD2. There are 14 residues in the CDR3. Unmatched junction bases numbered 7, after V lost 3 bases and J lost 14 bases. The CDR3 region is CASSLGLAGRGKFF. CDR3 coding DNA: TGTGCCAGCAGTTTGGGACTAGCGGGGAGGGGTAAGTTCTTC.

This clonotype appeared many times. DNA of the CDR3: TGTGCCAGCACCTTCGGGAGACTCAATCAGCCCCAGCATTTT. Translated, it gives CASTFGRLNQPQHF. The chain joins TRBV6-2 or TRBV6-3 to TRBJ1-5; D gene uncertain. The ends were cut back, 7 bases at V and 3 bases at J, with 13 bases in the middle. This CDR3 comprises 14 residues. Germline lookup yields CDR1 MNHEY and CDR2 SVGEGT.

This clonotype was found many times. The V call is TRBV5-1, the J call TRBJ2-3; 7 bases fit TRBD2. The ends lost 6 bases at V and 4 bases at J; junction bases unmatched: 11. The CDR3 is 15 residues long. From germline, CDR1 is SGHRS and CDR2 YFSETQ. The chain's CDR3 is CASTPQGGWADTQYF. DNA for the CDR3: TGCGCCAGCACCCCCCAGGGAGGGTGGGCAGATACGCAGTATTTT.

There are many counts of this clonotype. The V gene is TRBV5-1, the J gene TRBJ2-7, with TRBD1 as a possible D gene (5 bases). V was cut by 1 base and J by 3 bases, with 14 bases left in between. This CDR3 comprises 15 residues. Germline V lookup: CDR1 SGHRS, CDR2 YFSETQ. The CDR3 here is CASSLSGQGGYEQYF. The CDR3 coding sequence is TGCGCCAGCAGCTTGTCTGGTCAGGGTGGCTACGAGCAGTACTTC.

This clonotype was recorded at least ten times. The chain employs TRBV5-1 and TRBJ2-4; no clear D. CDR1 and CDR2 from the germline V gene are SGHRS and YFSETQ. Deletions cut 5 bases from V and 8 bases from J, with 14 bases between. The CDR3 sequence is 13 residues long. The CDR3 loop reads CASRNFHRDIQYF. CDR3 sequence (DNA): TGCGCCAGCAGGAACTTCCACCGTGACATTCAGTACTTC.